These 19 T cell receptor beta chains were all obtained from the same sample, sequenced in a study of shared clonotypes between healthy human individuals. Only in-frame clones appear in the TCRdb table, and some are missing; sequencing was by immunoSEQ multiplex PCR. Of millions of clones in the sample, 85% to 95% were seen once. Specimen: naive CD4+ T cells sorted from blood. Stated subset: CD45RA+ positively selected. The receptors were gathered from a man between 18 and 29 years old in good health.

A single count supports this clone. This chain uses TRBV9 with TRBJ2-3, with 10 bases matching TRBD2. With 0 bases clipped from V and 4 bases from J, the junction kept 2 bases outside the gene matches. This CDR3 has 15 amino acids. The germline CDR1 and CDR2 sequences are SGDLS and YYNGEE. CDR3 in amino acids: CASSVEAGGPDTQYF. CDR3 bases: TGTGCCAGCAGCGTAGAAGCGGGGGGGCCAGATACGCAGTATTTT.

The rearrangement uses TRBV10-2 and TRBJ1-2, with TRBD1 as a possible D gene (6 bases). V shed 7 bases and J shed 5 bases, with 14 bases lying between them. The CDR3 sequence is 13 residues long. CDR1 is WSHSY and CDR2 is SAAADI in the germline V gene. This chain's CDR3 is CASKPGGLYGYTF. The CDR3 DNA is TGCGCCAGCAAGCCCGGGGGCCTATATGGCTACACCTTC.

The chain has TRBV30 and TRBJ2-5, with 7 nucleotides matching TRBD2. The CDR3 covers 13 residues. Germline V gene sequence: CDR1 GTSNPN, CDR2 SVGIG (reference sequence). With V trimmed by 4 bases and J by 5 bases, 7 bases remained unmatched. In DNA form, the CDR3 reads TGTGCCTGGAAGGGTGGGAGGGAGGAGACCCAGTACTTC. Encoded protein: CAWKGGREETQYF.

Concerning this clone: Other DNA sequences in this specimen translate into the identical CDR3. The gene calls are TRBV27 and TRBJ1-4; D perhaps matches TRBD1 (6 bases). Trimming took off 2 bases at V and 8 bases at J, with 9 bases between the two ends. Germline V CDR1 and CDR2: MNHEY, SMNVEV (reference sequence). The CDR3 has 13 amino acids. CDR3 loop: CASSLRGGEKLFF. For the CDR3, the DNA is TGTGCCAGCAGTTTAAGGGGGGGGGAAAAACTGTTTTTT.

The chain links TRBV28 to TRBJ2-7, with 10 positions matching TRBD1. The germline gives CDR1 MDHEN, CDR2 SYDVKM. The CDR3 has 16 residues. Trimming removed 6 bases from V and 2 bases from J; junction bases left unmatched: 10. The CDR3 here is CASSVSPGTGAYEQYF. The CDR3 DNA reads TGTGCCAGCAGCGTCTCTCCCGGGACAGGGGCCTACGAGCAGTACTTC.

The rearrangement joins TRBV7-9 to TRBJ2-1; D may be TRBD1 (6 bases). Germline CDR1 SEHNR, CDR2 FQNEAQ (reference sequence). V was trimmed by 6 bases and J by 0 bases, leaving 15 bases between them. The CDR3 is 16 residues long. CDR3 residues: CASSIQGLFSYNEQFF. In DNA form, the CDR3 reads TGTGCCAGCAGTATACAGGGCCTCTTCTCCTACAATGAGCAGTTCTTC.

The V gene is TRBV9, the J gene TRBJ1-3; D remains ambiguous. V was shortened by 0 bases and J by 0 bases, with 10 bases between the two germline ends. The CDR3 length is 16 residues. Germline V lookup: CDR1 SGDLS, CDR2 YYNGEE. The CDR3 loop reads CASSVGVGYSGNTIYF. The DNA of the CDR3 is TGTGCCAGCAGCGTAGGGGTCGGGTACTCTGGAAACACCATATATTTT.

The chain is built from TRBV30 and TRBJ2-5; 9 bases align to TRBD1. The CDR3 spans 16 residues. In germline, CDR1 is GTSNPN, CDR2 SVGIG (reference sequence). Trimming at V came to 7 bases and at J to 4 bases, leaving 16 bases not matched to a gene. The CDR3 DNA reads as TGTGCCTCCTCCGACCCGGGACAGGGAATAGGAGAGACCCAGTACTTC. Its translation is CASSDPGQGIGETQYF.

The genes are TRBV6-6 and TRBJ1-1, with 7 bases that match TRBD1. This CDR3 is 15 amino acids long. V shed 6 bases and J 2 bases; nucleotides not matched to a gene: 9. Per germline, CDR1 MNHNY and CDR2 SVGAGI (reference sequence). CDR3 loop: CASRGTEHTNTEAFF. The CDR3 nucleotides are TGTGCCAGCAGAGGGACAGAACATACAAACACTGAAGCTTTCTTT.

The CDR3 loop is CASSLGDRGQNIQYF. The CDR3 nucleotides are TGCGCCAGCAGCTTGGGGGACAGGGGCCAAAACATTCAGTACTTC. The chain employs TRBV5-1 and TRBJ2-4; 10 bases map to TRBD1. The J segment lost 5 bases and the V segment lost 0 bases, leaving 2 bases of the junction unmatched. Germline V gives CDR1 SGHRS, CDR2 YFSETQ. This CDR3 region has 15 residues.

With regard to this clone: The junction departs from the called germline gene at one end, perhaps through a read error. J is TRBJ1-2 and V is TRBV11-2; D is unresolved. The CDR3 totals 13 residues. Germline-derived CDR1 and CDR2 are SGHAT and FQNNGV. The DNA for the CDR3 is TGTGCCAGCAGCGAAGAGTCGTGGCAGTCGATGGGGTTC. This encodes CASSEESWQSMGF.

This rearrangement joins TRBV6-6 to TRBJ1-4, with TRBD1 as a possible D gene (5 bases). V dropped 8 bases and J dropped 6 bases, with 19 bases sitting between them. There are 15 residues in the CDR3. CDR1 is MNHNY, CDR2 SVGAGI, per germline (reference sequence). The CDR3 DNA sequence: TGTGCCAGCCACTCCCCCAGCAGGGCGGATGAAAAACTGTTTTTT. Translated: CASHSPSRADEKLFF.

The chain couples TRBV29-1 to TRBJ2-2; 9 nucleotides agree with TRBD2. The CDR3 sequence is 13 residues long. Germline V gives CDR1 SQVTM, CDR2 ANQGSEA. J gave up 1 base and V 7 bases, and 1 base lay outside the gene matches. The CDR3 protein is CSASGENTGELFF. DNA for the CDR3: TGCAGCGCTAGCGGGGAGAACACCGGGGAGCTGTTTTTT.

The chain carries TRBV7-9 and TRBJ1-1; D ambiguous. Per germline, CDR1 SEHNR and CDR2 FQNEAQ (reference sequence). The CDR3 is 15 residues long. Trimming stripped 1 base from V and 5 bases from J, with 14 bases between. Written as DNA, the CDR3 is TGTGCCAGCAGCTTAGGGGTAGGCAAGGGAACTGAAGCTTTCTTT. This gives the protein CASSLGVGKGTEAFF.

Concerning this clone: The same CDR3 is also encoded by other DNA sequences in this sample. The V call is TRBV9, the J call TRBJ2-3; TRBD1 is a possible D gene (6 bases). The length of the CDR3 is 14 residues. Germline V gives CDR1 SGDLS, CDR2 YYNGEE. The V end lost 3 bases, the J end lost 0 bases, and 8 bases lay between the germline ends. CDR3 residues: CASSGQVSTDTQYF. The CDR3, as DNA: TGTGCCAGCAGCGGACAGGTTAGCACAGATACGCAGTATTTT.

J is TRBJ2-7 and V is TRBV19, with D hard to call. V was pared by 3 bases and J by 0 bases, with 12 bases between. CDR3 size: 15 residues. Germline CDR1 is LNHDA and CDR2 is SQIVND (reference sequence). The CDR3 DNA is TGTGCCAGTAGTATCGGCCAGGCCTTCTCCTACGAGCAGTACTTC. Amino acid sequence: CASSIGQAFSYEQYF.

As for this clone: This sample includes further DNA sequences coding for the same CDR3. The chain's CDR3 is CASSPSLQETQYF. The DNA of the CDR3 is TGTGCCAGCTCACCGTCATTGCAAGAGACCCAGTACTTC. J is TRBJ2-5 and V is TRBV18; no definite D call. CDR1 and CDR2 (germline): KGHSH, LQKENI. V lost 3 bases to trimming and J lost 2 bases, with 7 bases between them. CDR3 length equals 13 residues.

As DNA, the CDR3 is TGTGCCATCAGTGTGGGAGGGGAAGCTGAAGCTTTCTTT. Residues: CAISVGGEAEAFF. V is TRBV10-3 and J is TRBJ1-1, with D maybe TRBD1 (5 bases). Deletions cut 4 bases from V and 6 bases from J, with 12 bases between. The CDR3 consists of 13 residues. The germline V gene encodes CDR1 ENHRY and CDR2 SYGVKD.

Turning to this clone: This same CDR3 is encoded by further DNA sequences in the sample. J is TRBJ2-7 and V is TRBV6-5; TRBD1 matches at 7 bases. Per germline, CDR1 MNHEY and CDR2 SVGAGI. The V gene end was trimmed by 6 bases and the J gene end by 4 bases; junction bases not matched to a gene: 9. This CDR3 is built from 14 residues. The CDR3 region is CASSPRQGGYEQYF. The CDR3 nucleotides read TGTGCCAGCAGCCCTCGACAGGGCGGGTACGAGCAGTACTTC.